This T cell receptor beta chain is drawn from a study of CD8+ T cells in alopecia areata (dated by TCRdb to the late 2010s). With regard to the full study: Treated patients were enrolled in an open-label pilot trial of oral tofacitinib, 5 to 10 mg twice daily, for moderate-to-severe alopecia areata. Tofacitinib was administered for 6 to 18 months, and 6 months of follow-up off drug were then conducted to assess delayed response and recurrence. The SALT score, which quantifies the percentage of affected scalp surface area, was used to measure disease severity in treated patients. High-throughput TCRbeta sequencing was used to examine T cell clonal expansion in alopecia areata in both the C3H/HeJ mouse model and human patients. On the human side, TCRbeta sequencing was run on scalp tissue and on sorted CD4+ and CD8+ peripheral blood T cells from healthy controls and from alopecia areata patients with either patchy or totalis/universalis disease. Biopsies were taken from tofacitinib-treated patients at baseline and at 4 and 24 weeks of treatment, and a later scalp biopsy was taken in several of the tofacitinib-treated patients. Scalp clonality was compared among normal scalp (n=4), patchy alopecia areata scalp (n=8), and alopecia totalis/universalis scalp (n=8). RNA was obtained with the PAXgene miRNA kit for fixed scalp, the miRNeasy kit for PBMCs, and the RNeasy kit for mouse skin. TCRbeta CDR3 regions were amplified by immunoSEQ multiplex PCR using 35 Vbeta forward and 13 Jbeta reverse primers. What the research found in general, with its limitations: During tofacitinib treatment, many expanded lesional clones remained in scalp and blood, and this persistence may partly explain relapse after treatment is stopped. Tofacitinib significantly lowered scalp clonality and the number of expanded CD8+ clones among the top 100 scalp clones. Unlike mouse skin, where gammadelta T cells dominate, normal human skin contains resident alphabeta T cells that get sequenced too, which complicates analysis of the scalp TCR repertoire. Compared with mice, TCR sequences shared between patients were less clear, possibly partly because of HLA diversity across the patient population. Compared with normal scalp, lesional scalp, particularly in alopecia totalis/universalis, had higher clonality and more expanded CD8+ clones, which suggests antigenic drive. Because the treated cohort was small and included a single nonresponder, larger studies are needed to assess links between baseline CD8+ expansion and response.

CDR1 and CDR2 (SGHDT, YYEEEE) derive from the germline V gene. The cysteine opens and the phenylalanine closes a CDR3 of 16 amino acids. The kept DNA is CDR3 alone, 48 bases in frame from the first base. Germline trimming amounts to 4 bases on V and 1 base on J, with 10 as the count of junction bases outside the gene matches. The time point label, read with the paper, signifies: 4 weeks on oral tofacitinib. The sample's treatment or condition, from its label and the paper: oral pan-JAK inhibitor, 5-10 mg twice daily. Lesional scalp punch biopsies and peripheral blood were obtained from alopecia areata patients. After PBMCs were isolated by density centrifugation and stained for CD3, CD4 and CD8, a FACSAria was used to sort CD4+ and CD8+ T cells. The library relied on the immunoSEQ multiplex PCR assay. For TCR sequencing, RNA was extracted from every sample and reverse transcribed into cDNA to serve as template. First-strand cDNA was synthesized with SuperScript III using a 2:1 mix of oligo-dT and random hexamers. A synthetic immune receptor repertoire was used to measure amplification bias, and any remaining bias was corrected computationally. The paper's processing steps were these. After raw reads were preprocessed to remove errors, the CDR3 was defined following IMGT conventions as running from the conserved cysteine to phenylalanine. Clonality was computed by normalizing Shannon entropy by log2 of the number of productive unique TCRs and subtracting the result from 1. CD4 or CD8 identity of scalp clones was inferred by cross-referencing scalp TCRbeta sequences with sorted blood CD4 and CD8 repertoires. TCRdb's version of the immuneACCESS table is confined to in-frame rearrangements and falls short of the full clone set. An unresolved V gene accounts for under half of the shortfall where checked; the remainder is of unknown origin. Clone size and the V and J calls come from that table; the DNA yielded D and trimming. This sample gives some 96,000 clones in total; roughly 64% of them show up just once. The leading ten clones occupy less than 20% of the sample.

Worth noting for this clone: The antigen it recognizes is unknown. No much larger clone exists at a distance of one base, and base qualities are not known.

The specimen comprised CD8+ T cells sorted from blood, sampled at week 4, from a patient treated with tofacitinib. The chain was built from TRBV5-6 and TRBJ2-5, and 7 bases in between align with TRBD1. The origin of this receptor is a human donor with alopecia areata. The nucleotide sequence is TGTGCCAGCAGCCCGGGACAGCGAGCCTTCCAAGAGACCCAGTACTTC. Translated, this is CASSPGQRAFQETQYF.